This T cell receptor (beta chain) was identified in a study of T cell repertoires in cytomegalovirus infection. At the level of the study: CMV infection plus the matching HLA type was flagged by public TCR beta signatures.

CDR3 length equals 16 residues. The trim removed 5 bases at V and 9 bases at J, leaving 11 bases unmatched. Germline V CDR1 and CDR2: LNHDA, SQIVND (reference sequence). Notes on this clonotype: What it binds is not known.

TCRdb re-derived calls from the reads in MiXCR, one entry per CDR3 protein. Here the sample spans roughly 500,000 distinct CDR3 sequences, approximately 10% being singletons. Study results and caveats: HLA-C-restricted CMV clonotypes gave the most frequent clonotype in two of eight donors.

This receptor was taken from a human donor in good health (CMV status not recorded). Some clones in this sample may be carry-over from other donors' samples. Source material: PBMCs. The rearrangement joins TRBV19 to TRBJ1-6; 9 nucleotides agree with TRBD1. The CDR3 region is CASSRQGTGIGSPLHF. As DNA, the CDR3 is TGTGCCAGTAGTCGTCAAGGGACAGGGATCGGTTCACCCCTCCACTTT.